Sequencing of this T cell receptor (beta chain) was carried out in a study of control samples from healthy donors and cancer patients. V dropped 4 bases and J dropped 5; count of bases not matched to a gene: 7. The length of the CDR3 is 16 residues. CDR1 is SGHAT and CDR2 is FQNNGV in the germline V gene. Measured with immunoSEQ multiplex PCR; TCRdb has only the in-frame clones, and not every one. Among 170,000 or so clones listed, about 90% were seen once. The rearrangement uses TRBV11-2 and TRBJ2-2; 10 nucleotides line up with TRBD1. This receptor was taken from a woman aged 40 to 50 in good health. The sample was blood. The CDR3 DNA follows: TGTGCCAGCAGCTCTTGGCGGGACAGGGGAACCGGGGAGCTGTTTTTT. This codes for CASSSWRDRGTGELFF.